Presented here are 20 T cell receptor beta chains from one specimen sequenced in a study of T cells after yellow fever vaccination. TCRdb re-called the 5' RACE reads through MiXCR, storing one row per CDR3 protein. The data contain nearly 350,000 distinct CDR3 sequences, 7% to 9% of them singletons. The sequencing here drew on PBMCs, taken more than 40 days after the first yellow fever vaccination. Every receptor here comes from a man in his late teens or twenties who received the YFV17D yellow fever vaccine.

The V call is TRBV15, the J call TRBJ1-3; no firm D call. CDR1 is LNHNV, CDR2 YYDKDF, per germline (reference sequence). The CDR3 runs 17 residues. Trimming left V 0 bases short and J 2 bases short, with 14 bases between. Here the CDR3 DNA reads TGTGCCACCAGCAGAGATTCCTCGCTCGGGGCTGGAAACACCATATATTTT. This sequence encodes CATSRDSSLGAGNTIYF. Looking up the rest from reference TRBV15 and TRBJ1-3 gives the full variable domain: DAMVIQNPRYQVTQFGKPVTLSCSQTLNHNVMYWYQQKSSQAPKLLFHYYDKDFNNEADTPDNFQSRRPNTSFCFLDIRSPGLGDTAMYLCATSRDSSLGAGNTIYFGEGSWLTVV.

This clonotype was detected only a few times. The chain recombines TRBV29-1 with TRBJ2-1; D uncertain. This CDR3 has 12 amino acids. The ends were cut back, 5 bases at V and 4 bases at J, with 9 bases in the middle. The germline CDR1 and CDR2 sequences are SQVTM and ANQGSEA. CDR3 protein: CSVYERYNEQFF. CDR3 nucleotide sequence: TGCAGCGTTTACGAAAGATACAATGAGCAGTTCTTC.

This chain uses TRBV25-1 with TRBJ1-2; 8 positions match TRBD1. The CDR3 consists of 14 residues. V lost 7 bases and J lost 7; bases outside the gene matches: 11. Germline V lookup: CDR1 MGHDK, CDR2 SYGVNS. The DNA for the CDR3 is TGTGCCAGCACTACTCTGGGGGGGACAGGTGGCTACACCTTC. This gives the protein CASTTLGGTGGYTF.

The rearrangement joins TRBV15 to TRBJ2-3; D is perhaps TRBD1 or TRBD2 (5 bases each). The CDR3 length is 16 residues. The ends were cut back, 1 base at V and 2 bases at J, with 13 bases in the middle. Looked up from germline, CDR1 is LNHNV and CDR2 is YYDKDF (reference sequence). CDR3: CATSRGGAHLTDTQYF. The DNA of the CDR3 is TGTGCCACCAGCAGAGGAGGGGCGCACCTCACAGATACGCAGTATTTT. Based on the CDR3 plus reference TRBV15 and TRBJ2-3, the full variable domain is DAMVIQNPRYQVTQFGKPVTLSCSQTLNHNVMYWYQQKSSQAPKLLFHYYDKDFNNEADTPDNFQSRRPNTSFCFLDIRSPGLGDTAMYLCATSRGGAHLTDTQYFGPGTRLTVL.

This clonotype was detected ten times or more. One end of the junction is discordant with germline, which a read error may explain. V gene TRBV20-1 combines with J gene TRBJ2-1; TRBD1 or TRBD2 may be the D gene (5 bases each). CDR3 length equals 12 residues. CDR1 is DFQATT and CDR2 is SNEGSKA in the germline V gene (reference sequence). The chain's CDR3 is CSARVQGDEQFF. The CDR3 nucleotides read TGCAGTGCCAGAGTCCAGGGAGATGAGCAGTTCTTC.

The genes are TRBV6-1 and TRBJ2-5; D may match TRBD1 or TRBD2 (5 bases each). This CDR3 comprises 15 residues. Germline CDR1 is MNHNS and CDR2 is SASEGT. V lost 5 bases and J lost 5, with 18 bases in between. The CDR3, as DNA: TGTGCCAGCAGTCATCCGGGACGCGAGGACGAGACCCAGTACTTC. Amino acid sequence: CASSHPGREDETQYF.

The rearrangement links TRBV19 to TRBJ1-5, with D perhaps TRBD1 (5 bases). The CDR3 extends over 15 amino acids. In germline, CDR1 is LNHDA, CDR2 SQIVND (reference sequence). Trimming pared 5 bases from V and 2 bases from J, leaving 13 bases between. CDR3 loop: CASSSWQGGNQPQHF. Written as DNA, the CDR3 is TGTGCCAGTAGTTCGTGGCAGGGCGGCAATCAGCCCCAGCATTTT.

This clonotype appeared a few times. V usage is TRBV7-2 and J usage is TRBJ2-5, with 7 bases fitting TRBD2. V shed 6 bases, J shed 4 bases, and the junction held 11 bases outside the gene matches. CDR3 length equals 15 residues. Germline V gives CDR1 SGHTA, CDR2 FQGNSA. The CDR3 region is CASRPFSTSLETQYF. Written as DNA, the CDR3 is TGTGCCAGCAGACCATTTTCGACTAGCTTAGAGACCCAGTACTTC.

The chain links TRBV7-2 to TRBJ2-3; no reliable D call. The germline V gene has CDR1 SGHTA and CDR2 FQGNSA. The CDR3 is 15 residues long. V shed 6 bases and J shed 4 bases, with 17 bases lying between them. The CDR3 protein is CASSRAAPLPDTQYF. The DNA for the CDR3 is TGTGCCAGCAGTCGAGCCGCGCCCCTACCAGATACGCAGTATTTT.

There are many counts of this clonotype. The rearrangement uses TRBV4-3 and TRBJ2-1, with D unclear. Germline V gene data show CDR1 as LGHNA and CDR2 as YSLEER. V was cut by 4 bases and J by 0 bases, with 10 bases left in between. This CDR3 spans 15 amino acids. CDR3 sequence reads: CASSPSESSYNEQFF. CDR3 in DNA: TGCGCCAGCAGCCCCTCCGAGAGCTCCTACAATGAGCAGTTCTTC.

This chain connects TRBV20-1 to TRBJ1-4, with TRBD1 as a possible D gene (5 bases). The CDR3 covers 14 residues. V was cut by 1 base and J by 7 bases, with 13 bases left in between. Germline CDR1 and CDR2: DFQATT and SNEGSKA (reference sequence). The CDR3 here is CSARAPGRAEKLFF. CDR3 coding DNA: TGCAGTGCTAGAGCCCCCGGCAGGGCTGAAAAACTGTTTTTT.

This clonotype was detected only a few times. The CDR3 region has the DNA TGTGCCAGCAGCCCGGATTCCACGGCGGGCGGCTACACCTTC. Amino acids: CASSPDSTAGGYTF. This rearrangement joins TRBV7-2 to TRBJ1-2; unclear D gene. The length of the CDR3 is 14 residues. V was cut by 5 bases and J by 8 bases, with 18 bases left in between. Looked up from germline, CDR1 is SGHTA and CDR2 is FQGNSA.

The CDR3 spells CASSQGEGSHNSPLHF. The CDR3 bases are TGTGCCAGCAGCCAAGGTGAAGGTAGCCATAATTCACCCCTCCACTTT. The rearrangement links TRBV4-2 to TRBJ1-6; no clear D gene. The CDR3 covers 16 residues. The V gene lost 1 base and the J gene lost 5 bases, with 12 bases spanning the gap. CDR1 and CDR2 (germline): LGHNA, YNFKEQ.

In this sample, this clonotype turned up a few times. This may be a read error, as it is one base from a much larger clone. The V and J genes are TRBV20-1 and TRBJ1-1; TRBD1 matches at 7 bases. V was clipped by 1 base and J by 3 bases; unmatched bases: 2. Germline-derived CDR1 and CDR2 are DFQATT and SNEGSKA (reference sequence). The CDR3 loop spans 13 amino acids. The CDR3 region is CSARGQGDTEAFF. The DNA for the CDR3 is TGCAGTGCTAGAGGGCAGGGGGACACTGAAGCTTTCTTT.

The rearrangement joins TRBV5-1 to TRBJ2-1, with D possibly matching TRBD1 (6 bases). The CDR3 runs 13 residues. V was shortened by 3 bases and J by 6 bases, with 10 bases between the two germline ends. In germline, CDR1 is SGHRS, CDR2 YFSETQ. CDR3 coding DNA: TGCGCCAGCAGCTCGTTAGGGGGCAATGAGCAGTTCTTC. Translation: CASSSLGGNEQFF.

This clonotype was recorded a few times. This sequence joins TRBV10-3 and TRBJ2-5, with 9 bases matching TRBD2. V shed 2 bases, J shed 7 bases, and the junction held 8 bases outside the gene matches. Per germline, CDR1 ENHRY and CDR2 SYGVKD. This CDR3 is 15 amino acids long. CDR3 region: CAISENRDSGGTQYF. The CDR3 DNA reads as TGTGCCATCAGTGAGAACCGTGATAGCGGGGGGACCCAGTACTTC.

The J gene is TRBJ2-4, the V gene TRBV28; 10 nucleotides line up with TRBD1. Germline CDR1 is MDHEN and CDR2 is SYDVKM. Germline trimming cut 5 bases from V and 6 bases from J; bases unmatched to any gene: 7. CDR3 length: 15 amino acids. The CDR3 sequence is CASSLSDRGGNIQYF. DNA of the CDR3: TGTGCCAGCAGTCTATCGGACAGGGGGGGAAACATTCAGTACTTC.

This clonotype was counted at least ten times. This rearrangement joins TRBV29-1 to TRBJ2-3; 10 nucleotides match TRBD1. The V gene end was trimmed by 2 bases and the J gene end by 6 bases; junction bases not matched to a gene: 5. The CDR3 runs to 14 residues. Germline V CDR1 and CDR2: SQVTM, ANQGSEA. Written as DNA, the CDR3 is TGCAGCGTTGAATTAGAGGACAGGGGGGATACGCAGTATTTT. Amino acids: CSVELEDRGDTQYF.

This clonotype was seen more than once but under ten times. This chain links TRBV20-1 with TRBJ2-3; tentatively, D is TRBD1 (6 bases). V was trimmed by 1 base and J by 3 bases, leaving 11 bases between them. Germline loops: CDR1 DFQATT, CDR2 SNEGSKA (reference sequence). This CDR3 contains 14 residues. CDR3 loop: CSARVGGATDTQYF. As DNA, the CDR3 is TGCAGTGCTAGAGTTGGGGGCGCAACAGATACGCAGTATTTT.

This clonotype was counted only a few times. V gene TRBV3-1 combines with J gene TRBJ2-7; 11 bases map to TRBD1. V lost 4 bases and J lost 2; bases outside the gene matches: 4. Germline lookup yields CDR1 LGHDT and CDR2 YNNKEL (reference sequence). CDR3 length: 15 amino acids. As DNA, the CDR3 is TGTGCCAGCAGCCCCCGGGACAGGGGGGCCTACGAGCAGTACTTC. Translation gives CASSPRDRGAYEQYF.